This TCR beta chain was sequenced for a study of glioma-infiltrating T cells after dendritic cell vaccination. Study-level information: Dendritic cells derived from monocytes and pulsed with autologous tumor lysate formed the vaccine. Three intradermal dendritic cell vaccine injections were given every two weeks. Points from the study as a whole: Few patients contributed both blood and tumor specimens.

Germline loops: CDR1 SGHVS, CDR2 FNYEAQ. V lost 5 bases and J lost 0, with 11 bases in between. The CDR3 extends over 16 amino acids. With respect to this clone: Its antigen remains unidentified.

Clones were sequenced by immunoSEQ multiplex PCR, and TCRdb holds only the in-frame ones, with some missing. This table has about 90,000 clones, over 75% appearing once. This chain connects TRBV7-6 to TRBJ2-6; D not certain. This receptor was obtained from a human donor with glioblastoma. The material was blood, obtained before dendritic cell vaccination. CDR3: CASSTLQLSGANVLTF. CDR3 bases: TGTGCCAGCAGCACCCTACAGCTCTCTGGGGCCAACGTCCTGACTTTC.